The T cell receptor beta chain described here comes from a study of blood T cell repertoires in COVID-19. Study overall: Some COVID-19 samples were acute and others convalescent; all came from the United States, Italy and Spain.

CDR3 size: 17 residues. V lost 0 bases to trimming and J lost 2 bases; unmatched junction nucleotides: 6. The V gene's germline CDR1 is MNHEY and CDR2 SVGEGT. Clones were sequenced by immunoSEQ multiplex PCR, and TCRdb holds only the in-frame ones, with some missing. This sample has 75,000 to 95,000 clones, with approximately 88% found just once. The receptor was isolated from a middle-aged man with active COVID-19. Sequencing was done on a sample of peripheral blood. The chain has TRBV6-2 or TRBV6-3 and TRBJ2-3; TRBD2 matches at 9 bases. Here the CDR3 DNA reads TGTGCCAGCAGTTACTCGATGACTAGCGGACTCACAGATACGCAGTATTTT. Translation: CASSYSMTSGLTDTQYF.